Following are 11 T cell receptor beta chains from one sample sequenced in a study of cytomegalovirus exposure and HLA in healthy donors. Primers for the PCR totalled 60 Vbeta and 13 Jbeta. Assay used: immunoSEQ multiplex PCR; TCRdb lists only in-frame clones, some missing. The table records tens of thousands of clones, 70% to 80% of them present only once. The material sequenced was PBMCs. The receptors originated from a woman in her thirties or forties in good health and CMV-seropositive.

J is TRBJ2-5 and V is TRBV28, with TRBD1 matching over 7 bases. Unmatched junction bases numbered 12, after V lost 5 bases and J lost 9 bases. The CDR3 is 14 residues long. CDR1 MDHEN and CDR2 SYDVKM come from the germline V gene. This CDR3 is CASSGRGQVVAQYF. CDR3 nucleotides: TGTGCCAGCAGTGGAAGGGGGCAGGTAGTAGCCCAGTACTTC.

The gene calls are TRBV27 and TRBJ1-6; TRBD1 matches 9 bases. The CDR3 length is 19 residues. Germline V gene lookup returns CDR1 MNHEY and CDR2 SMNVEV (reference sequence). V gave up 5 bases and J gave up 0 bases; unmatched junction bases: 11. The CDR3 DNA is TGTGCCAGCAGTCCCCGGGACAGGGTGAGAAGCTCCTATAATTCACCCCTCCACTTT. Its protein is CASSPRDRVRSSYNSPLHF.

The chain uses TRBV29-1 and TRBJ2-1, with 10 bases that match TRBD2. In germline, CDR1 is SQVTM, CDR2 ANQGSEA. The CDR3 extends over 15 amino acids. The trim removed 3 bases at V and 6 bases at J, leaving 8 bases unmatched. CDR3 sequence: CSVDGASGSFNEQFF. CDR3 nucleotides: TGCAGCGTTGACGGGGCTAGCGGGAGTTTCAATGAGCAGTTCTTC.

The chain recombines TRBV2 with TRBJ2-5, with 8 bases lining up with TRBD2. Losses at the gene ends were 4 bases for V and 2 bases for J; bases not matched to a gene: 6. The CDR3 is 15 amino acids. The germline V gene encodes CDR1 SNHLY and CDR2 FYNNEI. The CDR3 is CASSGLAGRQETQYF. DNA of the CDR3: TGTGCCAGCAGTGGGCTAGCGGGCCGACAAGAGACCCAGTACTTC.

This clone was recorded only once. The chain recombines TRBV19 with TRBJ2-7; 7 nucleotides line up with TRBD1. The V segment lost 4 bases and the J segment 2 bases; nucleotides outside the gene matches: 8. Per germline, CDR1 LNHDA and CDR2 SQIVND (reference sequence). This CDR3 has 15 residues. CDR3 loop: CASSRTGTEAYEQYF. CDR3 bases: TGTGCCAGTAGTAGAACCGGGACAGAGGCCTACGAGCAGTACTTC.

The chain couples TRBV9 to TRBJ1-4; D remains ambiguous. The CDR3 contains 14 residues. V was pared by 0 bases and J by 6 bases, with 9 bases between. Germline-derived CDR1 and CDR2 are SGDLS and YYNGEE. The CDR3 sequence is CASSVVPSDEKLFF. In nucleotides, the CDR3 is TGTGCCAGCAGCGTAGTTCCTTCGGATGAAAAACTGTTTTTT. Variable domain in full (rest from reference TRBV9 and TRBJ1-4): DSGVTQTPKHLITATGQRVTLRCSPRSGDLSVYWYQQSLDQGLQFLIQYYNGEERAKGNILERFSAQQFPDLHSELNLSSLELGDSALYFCASSVVPSDEKLFFGSGTQLSVL.

In nucleotides, the CDR3 is TGTGCCAGCTCCCAGCGGGAGAGGGAGACCCAGTACTTC. Translation gives CASSQRERETQYF. The rearrangement uses TRBV18 and TRBJ2-5; 8 bases match TRBD2. Trimming removed 6 bases from V and 5 bases from J; junction bases left unmatched: 5. Germline values: CDR1 KGHSH, CDR2 LQKENI. The CDR3 contains 13 residues. The full variable domain, completed using reference TRBV18 and TRBJ2-5, is NAGVMQNPRHLVRRRGQEARLRCSPMKGHSHVYWYRQLPEEGLKFMVYLQKENIIDESGMPKERFSAEFPKEGPSILRIQQVVRGDSAAYFCASSQRERETQYFGPGTRLLVL.

This chain links TRBV10-3 with TRBJ1-2; D uncertain. CDR1 is ENHRY and CDR2 is SYGVKD in the germline V gene. The CDR3 is 11 residues long. The V gene lost 4 bases and the J gene lost 7 bases, with 7 bases spanning the gap. DNA of the CDR3: TGTGCCATCAGTGGAGGCAGTGGCTACACCTTC. The encoded protein is CAISGGSGYTF.

As DNA, the CDR3 is TGTGCCAGCAGCGTAGAGGGGGGGGCCACTGAAGCTTTCTTT. This translates into CASSVEGGATEAFF. The chain joins TRBV9 to TRBJ1-1; weak D call: TRBD1 (6 bases). Germline CDR1 reads SGDLS; CDR2 reads YYNGEE. The CDR3 runs 14 residues. V lost 0 bases and J lost 4, with 10 bases in between.

The chain carries TRBV7-9 and TRBJ1-4, with 10 bases fitting TRBD1. With 1 base clipped from V and 15 bases from J, the junction kept 8 bases outside the gene matches. The germline V gene encodes CDR1 SEHNR and CDR2 FQNEAQ (reference sequence). The CDR3 consists of 14 residues. The CDR3 region is CASSLDGVGTGVFF. The CDR3 DNA is TGTGCCAGCAGCTTAGATGGGGTCGGGACAGGGGTGTTTTTT.

The chain couples TRBV5-4 to TRBJ2-2; perhaps TRBD2 as D (6 bases). The CDR3 spans 15 residues. CDR1 is SGHNT and CDR2 is YYREEE in the germline V gene (reference sequence). The V and J ends lost 4 bases and 0 bases respectively, with 10 bases between them. The CDR3 DNA reads as TGTGCCAGCAGCCCTGGAGGGACGAACACCGGGGAGCTGTTTTTT. Protein product: CASSPGGTNTGELFF.